The 14 T cell receptor beta chains below were found in one sample sequenced in a study of regulatory T cells in long-lasting Graves disease. Sequencing libraries for TCR beta were prepared with iRepertoire HTBI primers and Arm-PCR of CDR3 regions. MiXCR, run by TCRdb on the multiplex PCR reads, gives a single entry per CDR3 protein. The table records about 530,000 distinct CDR3 sequences, roughly a sixth of them present only once. The time point was: newly diagnosed GD, antithyroid drugs for less than 3 months. Generation of the TCR library employed RNA extracted from PBMCs. This sample was shared with a second study, whose subject was T cells in Graves' hyperthyroidism and ophthalmopathy.

The source was peripheral blood mononuclear cells (PBMCs), collected at new diagnosis, from a patient treated with antithyroid drugs. Receptors were obtained from a woman aged 35-60 years with Graves disease.

This clonotype was observed a single time. The V and J genes are TRBV20-1 and TRBJ1-1; 8 bases are shared with TRBD1. The CDR3 sequence is 14 residues long. The germline gives CDR1 DFQATT, CDR2 SNEGSKA (reference sequence). Losses at the gene ends were 5 bases for V and 6 bases for J; bases not matched to a gene: 11. This CDR3 is CSAQNPSGGPEAFF. CDR3 DNA: TGCAGTGCTCAGAACCCCTCAGGGGGCCCTGAAGCTTTCTTT.

This clonotype came up a few times. This chain links TRBV7-2 with TRBJ2-1; no reliable D call. Germline loops: CDR1 SGHTA, CDR2 FQGNSA. The CDR3 runs 16 residues. V lost 5 bases and J 2 bases, leaving 16 bases between the germline ends. This chain's CDR3 is CASSPPLGLAYNEQFF. The CDR3 DNA is TGTGCCAGCAGCCCCCCATTAGGGTTGGCCTACAATGAGCAGTTCTTC.

A few counts support this clonotype. The chain joins TRBV9 to TRBJ2-5; no clear D. CDR3 length: 13 amino acids. Germline-derived CDR1 and CDR2 are SGDLS and YYNGEE. V lost 2 bases and J lost 4, with 9 bases in between. As DNA, the CDR3 is TGTGCCAGCAGCGTGCAGTCATCAGAGACCCAGTACTTC. This codes for CASSVQSSETQYF. Drawing the rest from reference TRBV9 and TRBJ2-5, the complete variable domain is DSGVTQTPKHLITATGQRVTLRCSPRSGDLSVYWYQQSLDQGLQFLIQYYNGEERAKGNILERFSAQQFPDLHSELNLSSLELGDSALYFCASSVQSSETQYFGPGTRLLVL.

This clonotype has just a few counts. The genes are TRBV2 and TRBJ2-2; no firm D call. V lost 2 bases and J 2 bases, leaving 6 bases between the germline ends. Looked up from germline, CDR1 is SNHLY and CDR2 is FYNNEI. This CDR3 contains 14 residues. The DNA for the CDR3 is TGTGCCAGCAGTGAATTCCGAAACACCGGGGAGCTGTTTTTT. It translates to CASSEFRNTGELFF.

A remark on this clonotype: A much larger clone lies a single base off, so this may be a read error. The rearrangement uses TRBV28 and TRBJ1-4; the D is unclear. This CDR3 has 15 residues. Looked up from germline, CDR1 is MDHEN and CDR2 is SYDVKM. V lost 2 bases, J lost 10 bases, and 17 bases lay in between. Here the CDR3 reads CASSLRNPRGGKLFF. The CDR3, as DNA: TGTGCCAGCAGTTTAAGGAACCCACGAGGAGGAAAACTGTTTTTT.

This clonotype was counted at least ten times. The chain links TRBV18 to TRBJ2-7, with a tentative D call TRBD1 (6 bases). Trimming pared 1 base from V and 5 bases from J, leaving 9 bases between. The CDR3 spans 13 residues. Per the germline V gene, CDR1 is KGHSH and CDR2 is LQKENI. The CDR3 region has the DNA TGTGCCAGCTCACCACGACAGGAAGACGAGCAGTACTTC. Encoded protein: CASSPRQEDEQYF.

This chain joins TRBV9 and TRBJ1-2; no clear D. Trimming left V 0 bases short and J 8 bases short, with 11 bases between. Germline-derived CDR1 and CDR2 are SGDLS and YYNGEE. This CDR3 has 13 residues. CDR3 loop: CASSVGGGGGYTF. The CDR3 DNA is TGTGCCAGCAGCGTAGGGGGTGGTGGAGGCTACACCTTC.

Regarding this clonotype: A much bigger clone sits one base away, suggesting this may be a read error. The chain recombines TRBV2 with TRBJ2-7; no definite D call. Germline V gives CDR1 SNHLY, CDR2 FYNNEI. V lost 4 bases and J lost 7, with 14 bases in between. CDR3 length: 13 amino acids. The CDR3: CASSGLGYNEQYF. The DNA for the CDR3 is TGTGCCAGCAGTGGGCTGGGGTACAATGAGCAGTACTTC.

In this sample, this clonotype turned up many times. The chain's CDR3 is CASSPTTPNTEAFF. CDR3 sequence (DNA): TGTGCCAGCAGCCCCACCACGCCGAACACTGAAGCTTTCTTT. The genes are TRBV2 and TRBJ1-1; D not certain. V lost 6 bases and J lost 1, with 12 bases in between. Germline assignment: CDR1 SNHLY and CDR2 FYNNEI. The CDR3 runs to 14 residues.

This clonotype was seen ten or more times. The chain links TRBV3-1 to TRBJ1-1; D possibly corresponds to TRBD1 (5 bases). CDR3 length: 15 residues. Germline V CDR1 and CDR2: LGHDT, YNNKEL (reference sequence). V was trimmed by 4 bases and J by 3 bases, leaving 15 bases between them. CDR3: CASSPTASRDTEAFF. The CDR3, as DNA: TGTGCCAGCAGCCCGACAGCTTCGAGGGACACTGAAGCTTTCTTT.

This chain uses TRBV5-1 with TRBJ2-2; weak D call: TRBD2 (5 bases). In germline, CDR1 is SGHRS, CDR2 YFSETQ. The germline V and J ends were trimmed by 4 bases and 2 bases, with 6 bases remaining between them. The CDR3 loop spans 13 amino acids. CDR3 nucleotide sequence: TGCGCCAGCAGCGAGGGAAACACCGGGGAGCTGTTTTTT. This sequence encodes CASSEGNTGELFF.

This clonotype was recorded many times. This chain links TRBV3-1 with TRBJ1-2, with D hard to call. The CDR3 length is 11 residues. V dropped 2 bases and J dropped 7 bases, with 5 bases sitting between them. Germline V CDR1 and CDR2: LGHDT, YNNKEL (reference sequence). The CDR3 loop is CASSQMGGYTF. The CDR3 bases are TGTGCCAGCAGCCAAATGGGTGGCTACACCTTC.

This clonotype was counted many times. The V gene is TRBV12-3 or TRBV12-4, the J gene TRBJ1-5; weak D call: TRBD1 (6 bases). The CDR3 sequence is 15 residues long. V dropped 4 bases and J dropped 7 bases, with 17 bases sitting between them. The CDR3 sequence is CASSSIGGRGQPQHF. The CDR3 DNA reads as TGTGCCAGCAGTTCCATTGGGGGGCGCGGACAGCCCCAGCATTTT.

There are a few counts of this clonotype. The chain links TRBV5-1 to TRBJ1-6; 9 bases are a match to TRBD1. CDR3 size: 16 residues. The V gene end was trimmed by 7 bases and the J gene end by 11 bases; junction bases not matched to a gene: 16. CDR1 and CDR2 (germline): SGHRS, YFSETQ. The chain's CDR3 is CASSSSVGTGSTPLHF. In DNA, the CDR3 is TGCGCCAGCTCAAGCTCTGTCGGGACAGGGTCTACACCCCTCCACTTT.